Only a few counts were recorded for the clone carrying this TCR beta chain. As yet, its antigen is unknown. CDR1 is SNHLY, CDR2 FYNNEI, per germline. With 7 bases clipped from V and 2 bases from J, the junction kept 8 bases outside the gene matches. This CDR3 is 15 amino acids long. This record comes from a study of blood T cells in healthy people across ages. Study results and caveats: Estimated diversity that came from one million T cells was considered an underestimate. PBMCs went unsorted, and a conclusive naive versus antigen-experienced comparison was therefore prevented.

Combining a sample-barcoded 5' primer with a J-beta primer mix, a second PCR ran for roughly 6 to 12 cycles. MiXCR, run by TCRdb on the 5' RACE reads, gives a single entry per CDR3 protein. The table has just over 1 million distinct CDR3 sequences, 40% to 50% seen once. The chain carries TRBV2 and TRBJ2-7; 10 bases match TRBD1. The origin of this receptor is an older woman in good health. Material: blood. The CDR3, as DNA: TGTGCCAGCATCGGAGACAGGGGGCGACCCTACGAGCAGTACTTC. Amino acids: CASIGDRGRPYEQYF. The complete variable domain, with remaining parts taken from reference TRBV2 and TRBJ2-7, reads EPEVTQTPSHQVTQMGQEVILRCVPISNHLYFYWYRQILGQKVEFLVSFYNNEISEKSEIFDDQFSVERPDGSNFTLKIRSTKLEDSAMYFCASIGDRGRPYEQYFGPGTRLTVT.